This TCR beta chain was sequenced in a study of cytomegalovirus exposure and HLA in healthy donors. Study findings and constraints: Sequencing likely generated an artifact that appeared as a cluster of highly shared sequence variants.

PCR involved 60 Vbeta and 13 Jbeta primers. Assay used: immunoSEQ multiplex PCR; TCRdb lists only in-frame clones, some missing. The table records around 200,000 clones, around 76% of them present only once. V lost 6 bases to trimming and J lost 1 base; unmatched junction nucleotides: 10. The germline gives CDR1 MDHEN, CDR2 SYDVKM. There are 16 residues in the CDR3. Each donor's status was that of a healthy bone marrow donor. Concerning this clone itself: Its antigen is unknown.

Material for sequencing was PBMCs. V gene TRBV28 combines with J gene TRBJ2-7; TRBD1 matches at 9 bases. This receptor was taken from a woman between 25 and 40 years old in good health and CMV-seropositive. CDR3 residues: CASSPRQGGTSYEQYF. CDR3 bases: TGTGCCAGCAGCCCTCGACAGGGGGGTACGTCCTACGAGCAGTACTTC. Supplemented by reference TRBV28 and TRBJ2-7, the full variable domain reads DVKVTQSSRYLVKRTGEKVFLECVQDMDHENMFWYRQDPGLGLRLIYFSYDVKMKEKGDIPEGYSVSREKKERFSLILESASTNQTSMYLCASSPRQGGTSYEQYFGPGTRLTVT.